These 31 T cell receptor beta chains were sequenced from one sample in a study of response to subunit inactivated influenza vaccine. TCRdb redid the calling of the RT-PCR reads with MiXCR, one entry per CDR3 protein. The sample shows 600,000 to 700,000 distinct CDR3 sequences, about 14% of them seen only once. The sample in question was PBMCs from blood, obtained 14 to 15 days before vaccination. These receptors all come from a man in his fifties or sixties who received an inactivated influenza vaccine.

This clonotype was recorded at least ten times. The CDR3, as DNA: TGCGCCAGCAGCTTGGCTGACAGATTGATCATTAATGAGCAGTTCTTC. Protein: CASSLADRLIINEQFF. The rearrangement links TRBV5-1 to TRBJ2-1; weak D call: TRBD1 (5 bases). V was trimmed by 0 bases and J by 7 bases, leaving 17 bases between them. The CDR3 is 16 residues long. The germline gives CDR1 SGHRS, CDR2 YFSETQ.

The rearrangement links TRBV9 to TRBJ2-5; perhaps TRBD2 as D (5 bases). This CDR3 region has 12 residues. Germline V CDR1 and CDR2: SGDLS, YYNGEE. The V end was cut by 3 bases, the J end by 3 bases, with 6 bases between. The CDR3 region is CASSAGKETQYF. CDR3 nucleotide sequence: TGTGCCAGCAGCGCGGGGAAAGAGACCCAGTACTTC.

The V call is TRBV20-1, the J call TRBJ2-3; 10 nucleotides align to TRBD2. There are 16 residues in the CDR3. V lost 2 bases, J lost 0 bases, and 5 bases stayed unmatched. Germline V gives CDR1 DFQATT, CDR2 SNEGSKA (reference sequence). For the CDR3, the DNA is TGCAGTGCTAGATCCCCACTAGCGGGGAGCACAGATACGCAGTATTTT. It codes for CSARSPLAGSTDTQYF.

This clonotype occurred a few times. The V gene is TRBV7-9, the J gene TRBJ2-2; 7 bases match TRBD1. This CDR3 region has 17 residues. Germline trimming cut 5 bases from V and 2 bases from J; bases unmatched to any gene: 11. Germline V lookup: CDR1 SEHNR, CDR2 FQNEAQ (reference sequence). CDR3 in amino acids: CASSEPRGGPNTGELFF. Here the CDR3 DNA reads TGTGCCAGCAGCGAACCCAGAGGGGGCCCCAACACCGGGGAGCTGTTTTTT.

The V call is TRBV6-2 or TRBV6-3, the J call TRBJ2-3, with 13 nucleotides matching TRBD2. This CDR3 has 16 residues. The V segment lost 7 bases and the J segment 4 bases; nucleotides outside the gene matches: 8. Germline CDR1 and CDR2: MNHEY and SVGEGT. The CDR3 DNA reads TGTGCCAGCAAGGCCTCGGGACTAGCGGGATCAGATACGCAGTATTTT. Translation: CASKASGLAGSDTQYF.

The gene calls are TRBV20-1 and TRBJ2-5; D is possibly TRBD1 (6 bases). Trimming stripped 3 bases from V and 2 bases from J, with 13 bases between. CDR3 length: 14 residues. CDR1 is DFQATT, CDR2 SNEGSKA, per germline (reference sequence). CDR3 in amino acids: CSASLRDKQETQYF. For the CDR3, the DNA is TGCAGTGCTAGCCTCCGGGACAAACAAGAGACCCAGTACTTC.

CDR3 bases: TGTGCCAGCAGAGAAGCCCTTGGGGGTTTTACTGAAGCTTTCTTT. It encodes CASREALGGFTEAFF. V and J are TRBV5-5 and TRBJ1-1; perhaps TRBD1 as D (5 bases). The CDR3 is made up of 15 amino acids. V gave up 5 bases and J gave up 5 bases, with 19 bases separating them. Germline loops: CDR1 SGHKS, CDR2 YYEKEE (reference sequence).

Many counts were recorded for this clonotype. V gene TRBV7-2 combines with J gene TRBJ2-7, with D unresolved. The V and J ends lost 0 bases and 0 bases respectively, with 6 bases between them. The CDR3 has 14 amino acids. CDR1 is SGHTA and CDR2 is FQGNSA in the germline V gene. CDR3 protein: CASSLARSSYEQYF. As DNA, the CDR3 is TGTGCCAGCAGCTTAGCTCGGAGCTCCTACGAGCAGTACTTC. Full variable domain (remainder filled in from reference TRBV7-2 and TRBJ2-7): GAGVSQSPSNKVTEKGKDVELRCDPISGHTALYWYRQSLGQGLEFLIYFQGNSAPDKSGLPSDRFSAERTGGSVSTLTIQRTQQEDSAVYLCASSLARSSYEQYFGPGTRLTVT.

This clonotype was seen repeatedly, ten times or more. CDR3: CSAKSSGYSYEQYF. The CDR3 nucleotides are TGCAGTGCCAAATCTAGCGGGTATTCCTACGAGCAGTACTTC. This chain uses TRBV20-1 with TRBJ2-7; 8 bases match TRBD2. The CDR3 runs 14 residues. Germline values: CDR1 DFQATT, CDR2 SNEGSKA (reference sequence). With 6 bases clipped from V and 1 base from J, the junction kept 8 bases outside the gene matches.

The sample holds many counts of this clonotype. This chain links TRBV10-3 with TRBJ2-7, with D hard to call. Germline CDR1 is ENHRY and CDR2 is SYGVKD. V was trimmed by 6 bases and J by 2 bases, leaving 8 bases between them. The length of the CDR3 is 12 residues. CDR3 sequence (DNA): TGTGCCATCAGCCAAACGACCTACGAGCAGTACTTC. It is translated as CAISQTTYEQYF.

This clonotype was detected only a few times. The CDR3 nucleotides read TGTGCCAGCAGCTTATTTTCGGTGGCCTCCCGCTATGGCTACACCTTC. As protein: CASSLFSVASRYGYTF. The chain combines TRBV11-2 with TRBJ1-2; D gene uncertain. The CDR3 is 16 residues long. V was clipped by 2 bases and J by 4 bases, with 17 bases between them. Germline loops: CDR1 SGHAT, CDR2 FQNNGV.

This clonotype turned up a few times. The CDR3: CASSQSRRGGDEKLFF. CDR3 bases: TGCGCCAGCAGCCAAAGCAGGAGGGGTGGTGATGAAAAACTGTTTTTT. The chain has TRBV4-1 and TRBJ1-4; D possibly corresponds to TRBD1 (5 bases). V lost 2 bases, J lost 6 bases, and 16 bases lay in between. CDR1 MGHRA and CDR2 YSYEKL come from the germline V gene. The CDR3 runs to 16 residues.

This clonotype was seen ten or more times. This chain joins TRBV7-9 and TRBJ2-7, with 9 bases fitting TRBD2. CDR3 length: 14 residues. The V and J ends lost 5 bases and 4 bases, in that order; junction bases with no gene match: 6. Germline CDR1 SEHNR, CDR2 FQNEAQ (reference sequence). DNA for the CDR3: TGTGCCAGCAGCACGACTAGCGGAACTTACGAGCAGTACTTC. It codes for CASSTTSGTYEQYF.

This clonotype was counted between two and nine times. CDR3 DNA: TGTGCCAGCAGCGGGGGGGGGACAGGGGGCCCCGCATCTGGCTACACCTTC. The encoded protein is CASSGGGTGGPASGYTF. This chain links TRBV2 with TRBJ1-2, with TRBD1 matching 12 bases. Germline V lookup: CDR1 SNHLY, CDR2 FYNNEI. The CDR3 runs to 17 residues. V gave up 6 bases and J gave up 7 bases; unmatched junction bases: 15.

The chain carries TRBV12-3 or TRBV12-4 and TRBJ2-5; D gene ambiguous. The CDR3 consists of 12 residues. V was pared by 10 bases and J by 5 bases, with 14 bases between. The CDR3 protein is CAITLLGETQYF. DNA for the CDR3: TGTGCCATCACCCTCCTAGGGGAGACCCAGTACTTC.

This clonotype was detected ten times or more. The V gene is TRBV10-3, the J gene TRBJ2-7, with TRBD2 identical over 9 bases. CDR1 is ENHRY, CDR2 SYGVKD, per germline. The CDR3 contains 12 residues. Trimming removed 10 bases from V and 7 bases from J; junction bases left unmatched: 8. This CDR3 is CATVAGVGEQYF. The CDR3 coding sequence is TGTGCCACAGTAGCGGGAGTCGGGGAGCAGTACTTC.

This clonotype turned up a few times. V usage is TRBV20-1 and J usage is TRBJ2-2; 7 bases align to TRBD2. The CDR3 totals 15 residues. Losses at the gene ends were 1 base for V and 5 bases for J; bases not matched to a gene: 7. Germline lookup yields CDR1 DFQATT and CDR2 SNEGSKA (reference sequence). The chain's CDR3 is CSARAGLVRTGELFF. CDR3 bases: TGCAGTGCTAGAGCTGGACTAGTCAGGACCGGGGAGCTGTTTTTT.

CDR3 sequence reads: CASRVRGQDTQYF. The CDR3 DNA follows: TGTGCCAGCAGGGTAAGGGGGCAAGATACGCAGTATTTT. This chain uses TRBV2 with TRBJ2-3, with 7 positions matching TRBD1. Trimming cost V 6 bases and J 5 bases; bases outside gene matches: 5. The length of the CDR3 is 13 residues. Germline V lookup: CDR1 SNHLY, CDR2 FYNNEI. The variable domain in full, completed from reference TRBV2 and TRBJ2-3, reads EPEVTQTPSHQVTQMGQEVILRCVPISNHLYFYWYRQILGQKVEFLVSFYNNEISEKSEIFDDQFSVERPDGSNFTLKIRSTKLEDSAMYFCASRVRGQDTQYFGPGTRLTVL.

The V gene is TRBV4-2, the J gene TRBJ2-3, with D tentatively TRBD2 (6 bases). Germline CDR1 is LGHNA and CDR2 is YNFKEQ. The CDR3 runs 17 residues. V dropped 5 bases and J dropped 0 bases, with 18 bases sitting between them. DNA for the CDR3: TGTGCCAGCAGCAAACAAACTAGCCGATCTAGCACAGATACGCAGTATTTT. Translated, it gives CASSKQTSRSSTDTQYF.

V and J are TRBV7-9 and TRBJ2-3; either TRBD1 or TRBD2 may fit D (6 bases each). Trimming stripped 5 bases from V and 0 bases from J, with 18 bases between. The CDR3 contains 17 residues. The germline V gene encodes CDR1 SEHNR and CDR2 FQNEAQ (reference sequence). The CDR3 DNA is TGTGCCAGCAGCCTCCCGGTGGGGGGCCCTAGCACAGATACGCAGTATTTT. It translates to CASSLPVGGPSTDTQYF.

This clonotype has only a few counts. In nucleotides, the CDR3 is TGTGCCAGCAGCAACTTCCAGGGGAGCAATCAGCCCCAGCATTTT. This codes for CASSNFQGSNQPQHF. V gene TRBV12-3 or TRBV12-4 combines with J gene TRBJ1-5, with a possible D match to TRBD1 (6 bases). CDR3 length: 15 amino acids. V was pared by 6 bases and J by 1 base, with 13 bases between.

This clonotype is a singleton in its sample. DNA of the CDR3: TGTGCCACCAGCAGAGATCCCGGCGACGAGCAGTACTTC. Protein: CATSRDPGDEQYF. The rearrangement links TRBV15 to TRBJ2-7, with D uncertain. CDR1 is LNHNV and CDR2 is YYDKDF in the germline V gene (reference sequence). Trimming left V 0 bases short and J 5 bases short, with 8 bases between. This CDR3 is built from 13 residues.

This chain connects TRBV5-4 to TRBJ2-1, with D unclear. Germline values: CDR1 SGHNT, CDR2 YYREEE (reference sequence). CDR3 size: 12 residues. Between the trimmed V and J ends, which lost 1 base and 7 bases, there was a span of 6 bases. The CDR3 here is CASSLLANEQFF. The CDR3 DNA sequence: TGTGCCAGCAGCTTGCTCGCGAATGAGCAGTTCTTC.

This clonotype has just a few counts. The rearrangement uses TRBV20-1 and TRBJ2-5, with 7 positions matching TRBD1. After removal of 3 bases from V and 5 bases from J, the junction contained 12 bases not matched to a gene. CDR3 length: 15 residues. Germline V gives CDR1 DFQATT, CDR2 SNEGSKA (reference sequence). In DNA, the CDR3 is TGCAGTGCTAGTCGACAGGGTTTTTCTCAGGAGACCCAGTACTTC. Translated: CSASRQGFSQETQYF.

This chain connects TRBV20-1 to TRBJ1-5; possible D gene TRBD1, 5 bases. The V end was cut by 3 bases, the J end by 2 bases, with 14 bases between. The V gene's germline CDR1 is DFQATT and CDR2 SNEGSKA (reference sequence). This CDR3 is 15 amino acids long. The CDR3 nucleotides read TGCAGTGCTAGCTCAGACAGCCTCGGCAATCAGCCCCAGCATTTT. Translating gives CSASSDSLGNQPQHF.

The V and J genes are TRBV20-1 and TRBJ2-7; D uncertain. In germline, CDR1 is DFQATT, CDR2 SNEGSKA (reference sequence). The CDR3 consists of 12 residues. With 3 bases removed from V and 0 bases from J, the gap between germline ends came to 6 bases. The CDR3 DNA sequence: TGCAGTGCTAGGAAAGACTCCTACGAGCAGTACTTC. This sequence encodes CSARKDSYEQYF.

V gene TRBV7-9 combines with J gene TRBJ2-1, with no clear D. CDR1 is SEHNR and CDR2 is FQNEAQ in the germline V gene (reference sequence). The ends were cut back, 6 bases at V and 7 bases at J, with 10 bases in the middle. The CDR3 is made up of 12 amino acids. The CDR3 DNA is TGTGCCAGCAGTCGTAGGACGAATGAGCAGTTCTTC. Amino acids: CASSRRTNEQFF. The full variable domain, rest sourced from reference TRBV7-9 and TRBJ2-1, is DTGVSQNPRHKITKRGQNVTFRCDPISEHNRLYWYRQTLGQGPEFLTYFQNEAQLEKSRLLSDRFSAERPKGSFSTLEIQRTEQGDSAMYLCASSRRTNEQFFGPGTRLTVL.

This clonotype came up a few times. The rearrangement joins TRBV29-1 to TRBJ2-5; no definite D call. V was shortened by 2 bases and J by 2 bases, with 9 bases between the two germline ends. The CDR3 is made up of 13 amino acids. Germline values: CDR1 SQVTM, CDR2 ANQGSEA. The CDR3 DNA is TGCAGCGTTGAACGAAGGCAGCAAGAGACCCAGTACTTC. Amino acids: CSVERRQQETQYF. Full variable domain (outside the CDR3, taken from reference TRBV29-1 and TRBJ2-5): SAVISQKPSRDICQRGTSLTIQCQVDSQVTMMFWYRQQPGQSLTLIATANQGSEATYESGFVIDKFPISRPNLTFSTLTVSNMSPEDSSIYLCSVERRQQETQYFGPGTRLLVL.

This clonotype has just a few counts. The CDR3 spells CATSRDRGSDYGYTF. The CDR3, as DNA: TGTGCCACCAGCAGAGATAGGGGGTCGGACTATGGCTACACCTTC. This chain links TRBV15 with TRBJ1-2; D might be TRBD1 (6 bases). V was trimmed by 0 bases and J by 3 bases, leaving 11 bases between them. This CDR3 is built from 15 residues. Germline-derived CDR1 and CDR2 are LNHNV and YYDKDF (reference sequence). The full variable domain, its missing parts supplied by reference TRBV15 and TRBJ1-2, is DAMVIQNPRYQVTQFGKPVTLSCSQTLNHNVMYWYQQKSSQAPKLLFHYYDKDFNNEADTPDNFQSRRPNTSFCFLDIRSPGLGDTAMYLCATSRDRGSDYGYTFGSGTRLTVV.

CDR3 loop: CASIKAALTGDGYTF. CDR3 nucleotide sequence: TGTGCCAGCATTAAGGCAGCACTAACAGGGGATGGCTACACCTTC. V and J are TRBV2 and TRBJ1-2, with 7 bases matching TRBD1. After removal of 7 bases from V and 6 bases from J, the junction contained 14 bases not matched to a gene. The length of the CDR3 is 15 residues. CDR1 and CDR2 (germline): SNHLY, FYNNEI. Using reference TRBV2 and TRBJ1-2 for the parts outside the CDR3, the full variable domain is EPEVTQTPSHQVTQMGQEVILRCVPISNHLYFYWYRQILGQKVEFLVSFYNNEISEKSEIFDDQFSVERPDGSNFTLKIRSTKLEDSAMYFCASIKAALTGDGYTFGSGTRLTVV.

This chain links TRBV20-1 with TRBJ1-2, with D possibly being TRBD1 (5 bases). V shed 3 bases and J shed 1 base, with 9 bases lying between them. This CDR3 spans 13 amino acids. Germline V gives CDR1 DFQATT, CDR2 SNEGSKA (reference sequence). Here the CDR3 DNA reads TGCAGTGCTAGTTCGGGGGATAACTATGGCTACACCTTC. It specifies CSASSGDNYGYTF.